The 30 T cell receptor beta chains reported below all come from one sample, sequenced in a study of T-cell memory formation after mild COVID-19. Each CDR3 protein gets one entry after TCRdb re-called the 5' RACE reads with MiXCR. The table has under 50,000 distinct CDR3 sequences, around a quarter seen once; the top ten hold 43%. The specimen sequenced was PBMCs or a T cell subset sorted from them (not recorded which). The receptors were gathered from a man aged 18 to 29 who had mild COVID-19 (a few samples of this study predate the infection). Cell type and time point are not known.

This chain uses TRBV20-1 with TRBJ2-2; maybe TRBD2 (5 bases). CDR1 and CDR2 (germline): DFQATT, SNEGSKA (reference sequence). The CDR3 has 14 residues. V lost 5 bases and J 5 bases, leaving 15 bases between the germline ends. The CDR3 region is CSAPPFGGTGELFF. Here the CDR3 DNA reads TGCAGTGCTCCTCCGTTCGGAGGAACCGGGGAGCTGTTTTTT.

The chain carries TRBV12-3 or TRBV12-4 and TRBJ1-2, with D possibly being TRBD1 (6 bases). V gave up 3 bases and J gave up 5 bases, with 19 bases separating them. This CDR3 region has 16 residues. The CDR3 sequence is CASSLVFEGGFYGYTF. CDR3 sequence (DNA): TGTGCCAGCAGTTTGGTGTTTGAGGGGGGATTTTATGGCTACACCTTC.

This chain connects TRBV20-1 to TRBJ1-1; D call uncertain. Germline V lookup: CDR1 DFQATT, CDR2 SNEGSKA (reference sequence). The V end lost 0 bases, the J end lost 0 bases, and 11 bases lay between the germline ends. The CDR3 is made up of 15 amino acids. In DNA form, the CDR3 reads TGCAGTGCTAGAGATCCTCGAGGAATGAACACTGAAGCTTTCTTT. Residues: CSARDPRGMNTEAFF.

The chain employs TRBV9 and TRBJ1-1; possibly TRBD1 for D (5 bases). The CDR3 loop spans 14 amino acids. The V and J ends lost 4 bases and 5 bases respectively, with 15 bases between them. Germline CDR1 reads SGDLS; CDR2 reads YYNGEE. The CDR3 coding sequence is TGTGCCAGCAGCCCGGGACCCGGGGGAACTGAAGCTTTCTTT. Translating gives CASSPGPGGTEAFF.

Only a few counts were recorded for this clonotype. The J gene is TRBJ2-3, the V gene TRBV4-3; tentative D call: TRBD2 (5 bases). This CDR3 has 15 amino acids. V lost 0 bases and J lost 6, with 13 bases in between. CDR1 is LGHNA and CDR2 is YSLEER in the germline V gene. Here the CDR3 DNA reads TGCGCCAGCAGCCAAGACGAGAGGGCCGGGGATACGCAGTATTTT. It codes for CASSQDERAGDTQYF.

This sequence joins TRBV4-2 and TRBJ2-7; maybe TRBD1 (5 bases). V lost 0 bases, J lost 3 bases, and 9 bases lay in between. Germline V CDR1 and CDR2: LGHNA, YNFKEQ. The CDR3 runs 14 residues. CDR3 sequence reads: CASSQEGRVYEQYF. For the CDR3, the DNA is TGTGCCAGCAGCCAAGAAGGCAGGGTCTACGAGCAGTACTTC.

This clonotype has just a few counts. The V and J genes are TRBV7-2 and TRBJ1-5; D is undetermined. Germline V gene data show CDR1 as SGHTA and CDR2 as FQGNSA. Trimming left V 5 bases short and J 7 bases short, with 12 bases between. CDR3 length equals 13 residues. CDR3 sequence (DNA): TGTGCCAGCAGCCCGGAGCCTGGGCAGCCCCAGCATTTT. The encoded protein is CASSPEPGQPQHF.

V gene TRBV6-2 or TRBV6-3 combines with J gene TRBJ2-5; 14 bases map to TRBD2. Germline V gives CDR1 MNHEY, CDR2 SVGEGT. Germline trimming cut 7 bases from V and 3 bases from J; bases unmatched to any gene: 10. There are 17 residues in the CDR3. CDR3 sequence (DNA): TGTGCCAGCACCAACCGGAGGACTAGCGGGGGGAAAGAGACCCAGTACTTC. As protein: CASTNRRTSGGKETQYF.

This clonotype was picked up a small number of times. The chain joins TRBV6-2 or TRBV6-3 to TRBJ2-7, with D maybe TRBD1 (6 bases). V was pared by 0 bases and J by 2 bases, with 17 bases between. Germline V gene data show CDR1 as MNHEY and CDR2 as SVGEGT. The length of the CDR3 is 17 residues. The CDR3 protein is CASSYSRSGTQPYEQYV. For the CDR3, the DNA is TGTGCCAGCAGTTACTCTCGTTCCGGGACACAGCCCTACGAGCAGTACGTC.

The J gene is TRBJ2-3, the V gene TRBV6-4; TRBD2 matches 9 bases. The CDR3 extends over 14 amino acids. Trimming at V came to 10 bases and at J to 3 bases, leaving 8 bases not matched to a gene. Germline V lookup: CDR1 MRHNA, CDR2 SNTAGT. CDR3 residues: CATASGEATDTQYF. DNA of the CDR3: TGTGCCACCGCTAGCGGGGAGGCGACAGATACGCAGTATTTT.

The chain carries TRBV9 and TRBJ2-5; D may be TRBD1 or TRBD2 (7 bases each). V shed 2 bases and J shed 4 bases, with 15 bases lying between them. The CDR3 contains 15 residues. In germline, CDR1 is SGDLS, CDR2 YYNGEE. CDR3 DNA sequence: TGTGCCAGCAGCGTGGGAGGGGGCGTCATAGAGACCCAGTACTTC. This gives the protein CASSVGGGVIETQYF.

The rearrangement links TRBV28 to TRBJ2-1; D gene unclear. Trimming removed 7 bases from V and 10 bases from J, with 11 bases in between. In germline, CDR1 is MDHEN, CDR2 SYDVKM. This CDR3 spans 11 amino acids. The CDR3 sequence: CASTDFKEQFF. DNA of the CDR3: TGTGCCAGCACCGACTTCAAGGAGCAGTTCTTC.

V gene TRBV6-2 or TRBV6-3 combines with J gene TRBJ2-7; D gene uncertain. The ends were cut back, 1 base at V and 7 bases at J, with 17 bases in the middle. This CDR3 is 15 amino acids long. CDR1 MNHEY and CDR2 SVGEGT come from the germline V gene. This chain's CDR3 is CASSYYPRASVEQYF. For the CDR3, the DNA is TGTGCCAGCAGTTACTATCCCCGGGCCTCTGTGGAGCAGTACTTC.

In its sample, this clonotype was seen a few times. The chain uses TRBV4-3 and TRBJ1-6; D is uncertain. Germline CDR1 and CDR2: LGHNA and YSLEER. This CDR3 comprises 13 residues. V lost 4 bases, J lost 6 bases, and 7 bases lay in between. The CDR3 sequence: CASSPWGNSPLHF. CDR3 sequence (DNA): TGCGCCAGCAGCCCTTGGGGTAATTCACCCCTCCACTTT.

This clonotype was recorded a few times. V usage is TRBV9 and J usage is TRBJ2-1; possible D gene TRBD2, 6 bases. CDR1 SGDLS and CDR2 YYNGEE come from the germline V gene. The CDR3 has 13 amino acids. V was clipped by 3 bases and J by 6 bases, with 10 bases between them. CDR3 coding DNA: TGTGCCAGCAGCGACGGGGGTCGCAATGAGCAGTTCTTC. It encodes CASSDGGRNEQFF.

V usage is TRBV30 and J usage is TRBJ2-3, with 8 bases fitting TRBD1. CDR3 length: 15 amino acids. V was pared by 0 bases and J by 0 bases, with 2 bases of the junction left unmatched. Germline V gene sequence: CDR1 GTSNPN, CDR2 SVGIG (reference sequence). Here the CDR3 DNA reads TGTGCCTGGAGTGTAACAGGGGGTAGCACAGATACGCAGTATTTT. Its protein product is CAWSVTGGSTDTQYF. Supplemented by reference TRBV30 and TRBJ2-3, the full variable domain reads SQTIHQWPATLVQPVGSPLSLECTVEGTSNPNLYWYRQAAGRGLQLLFYSVGIGQISSEVPQNLSASRPQDRQFILSSKKLLLSDSGFYLCAWSVTGGSTDTQYFGPGTRLTVL.

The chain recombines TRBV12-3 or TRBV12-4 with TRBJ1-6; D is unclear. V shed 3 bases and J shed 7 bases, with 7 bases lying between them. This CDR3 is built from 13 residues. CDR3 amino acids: CASSFRFNSPLHF. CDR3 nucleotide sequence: TGTGCCAGCAGTTTTAGGTTCAATTCACCCCTCCACTTT.

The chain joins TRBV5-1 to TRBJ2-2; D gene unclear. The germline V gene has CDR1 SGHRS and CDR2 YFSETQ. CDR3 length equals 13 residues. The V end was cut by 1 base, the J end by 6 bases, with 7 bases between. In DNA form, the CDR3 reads TGCGCCAGCAGCTTGTTAGGGCCCGGGGAGCTGTTTTTT. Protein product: CASSLLGPGELFF.

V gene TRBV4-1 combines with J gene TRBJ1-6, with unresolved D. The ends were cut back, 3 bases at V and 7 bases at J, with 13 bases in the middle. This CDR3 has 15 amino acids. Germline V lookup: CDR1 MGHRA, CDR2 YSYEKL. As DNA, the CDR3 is TGCGCCAGCAGCCAGGCCCTTCAGGCGAATTCACCCCTCCACTTT. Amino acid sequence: CASSQALQANSPLHF.

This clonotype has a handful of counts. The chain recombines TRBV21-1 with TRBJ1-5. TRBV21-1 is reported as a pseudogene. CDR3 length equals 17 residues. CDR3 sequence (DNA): TGTGCCAGCAGCAAACCTCGTCGGAGCGGCCACAATCAGCCCCAGCATTTT. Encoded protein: CASSKPRRSGHNQPQHF.

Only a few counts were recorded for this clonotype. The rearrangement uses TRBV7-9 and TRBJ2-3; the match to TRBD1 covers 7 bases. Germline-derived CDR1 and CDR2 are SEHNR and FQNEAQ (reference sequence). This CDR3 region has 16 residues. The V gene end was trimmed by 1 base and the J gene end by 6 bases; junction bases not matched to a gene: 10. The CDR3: CASSLGDSGAVDTQYF. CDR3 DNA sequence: TGTGCCAGCAGCTTAGGGGACAGTGGGGCCGTGGATACGCAGTATTTT.

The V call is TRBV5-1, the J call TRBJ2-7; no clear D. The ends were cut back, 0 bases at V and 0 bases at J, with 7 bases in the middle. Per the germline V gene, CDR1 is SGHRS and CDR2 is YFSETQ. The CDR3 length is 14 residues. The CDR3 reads CASSLGADSYEQYV. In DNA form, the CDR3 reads TGCGCCAGCAGCTTGGGCGCTGACTCCTACGAGCAGTACGTC.

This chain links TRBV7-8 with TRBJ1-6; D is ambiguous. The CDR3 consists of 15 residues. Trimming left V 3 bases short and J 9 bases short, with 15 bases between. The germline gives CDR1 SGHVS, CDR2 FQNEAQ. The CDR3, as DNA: TGTGCCAGCAGCTTCGGACCCGGTCTAGGTTCACCCCTCCACTTT. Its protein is CASSFGPGLGSPLHF.

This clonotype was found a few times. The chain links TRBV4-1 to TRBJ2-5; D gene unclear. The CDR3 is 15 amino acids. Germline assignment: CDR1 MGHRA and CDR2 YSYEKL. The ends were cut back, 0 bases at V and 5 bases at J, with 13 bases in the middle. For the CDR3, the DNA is TGCGCCAGCAGCCAAGAAAATTGGGTCCAGGAGACCCAGTACTTC. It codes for CASSQENWVQETQYF.

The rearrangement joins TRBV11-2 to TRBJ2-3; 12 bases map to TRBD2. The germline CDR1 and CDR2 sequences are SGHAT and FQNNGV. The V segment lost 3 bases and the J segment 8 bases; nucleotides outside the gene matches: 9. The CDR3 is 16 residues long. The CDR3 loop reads CASSFTSGGIEGTQYF. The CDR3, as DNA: TGTGCCAGCAGCTTCACTAGCGGGGGGATTGAGGGTACGCAGTATTTT. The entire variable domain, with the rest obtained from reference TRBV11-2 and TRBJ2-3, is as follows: EAGVAQSPRYKIIEKRQSVAFWCNPISGHATLYWYQQILGQGPKLLIQFQNNGVVDDSQLPKDRFSAERLKGVDSTLKIQPAKLEDSAVYLCASSFTSGGIEGTQYFGPGTRLTVL.

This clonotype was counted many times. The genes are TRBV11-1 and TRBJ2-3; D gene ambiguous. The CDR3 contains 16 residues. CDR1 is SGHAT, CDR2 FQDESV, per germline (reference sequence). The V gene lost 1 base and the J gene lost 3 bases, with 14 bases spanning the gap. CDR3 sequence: CASSLVVVGSTDTQYF. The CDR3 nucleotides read TGTGCCAGCAGCTTAGTGGTAGTCGGGTCGACAGATACGCAGTATTTT.

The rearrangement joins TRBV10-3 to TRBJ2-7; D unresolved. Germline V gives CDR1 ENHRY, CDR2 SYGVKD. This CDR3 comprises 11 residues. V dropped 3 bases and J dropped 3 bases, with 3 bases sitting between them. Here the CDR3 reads CAISDSYEQYV. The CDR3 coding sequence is TGTGCCATCAGTGACAGCTACGAGCAGTACGTC.

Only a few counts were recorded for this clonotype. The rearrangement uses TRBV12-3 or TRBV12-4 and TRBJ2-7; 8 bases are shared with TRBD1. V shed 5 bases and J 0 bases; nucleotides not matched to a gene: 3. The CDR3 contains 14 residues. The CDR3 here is CASSPGQGSYEQYF. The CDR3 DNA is TGTGCCAGCAGTCCAGGACAGGGCTCCTACGAGCAGTACTTC.

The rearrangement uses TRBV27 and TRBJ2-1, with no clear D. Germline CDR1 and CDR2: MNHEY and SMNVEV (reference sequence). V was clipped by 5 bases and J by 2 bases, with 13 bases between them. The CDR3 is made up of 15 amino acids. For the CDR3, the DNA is TGTGCCAGCAGTATAATACCGCCGACCTACAATGAGCAGTTCTTC. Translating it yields CASSIIPPTYNEQFF.

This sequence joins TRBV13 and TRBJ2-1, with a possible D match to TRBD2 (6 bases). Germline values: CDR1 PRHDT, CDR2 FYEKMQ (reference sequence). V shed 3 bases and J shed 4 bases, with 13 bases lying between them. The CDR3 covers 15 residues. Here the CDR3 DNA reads TGTGCCAGCAGCTTGGTAAGGGGACTGTACAATGAGCAGTTCTTC. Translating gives CASSLVRGLYNEQFF.